This T cell receptor (beta chain) appears in the sequencing data of a study of control samples from healthy donors and cancer patients. V shed 3 bases and J shed 0 bases, with 9 bases lying between them. Germline V gene lookup returns CDR1 KGHDR and CDR2 SFDVKD. There are 15 residues in the CDR3. Profiling relied on immunoSEQ multiplex PCR, and the TCRdb table lists in-frame clones only, not all of them. The data hold approximately 90,000 clones, with around 85% observed a single time. The sample consisted of blood. This clonotype originated in a middle-aged woman in good health. The chain combines TRBV24-1 with TRBJ2-3, with D possibly TRBD2 on 6 matching bases. The CDR3, as DNA: TGTGCCACCAGTGATATAGCGGACAGCACAGATACGCAGTATTTT. Translating it yields CATSDIADSTDTQYF.